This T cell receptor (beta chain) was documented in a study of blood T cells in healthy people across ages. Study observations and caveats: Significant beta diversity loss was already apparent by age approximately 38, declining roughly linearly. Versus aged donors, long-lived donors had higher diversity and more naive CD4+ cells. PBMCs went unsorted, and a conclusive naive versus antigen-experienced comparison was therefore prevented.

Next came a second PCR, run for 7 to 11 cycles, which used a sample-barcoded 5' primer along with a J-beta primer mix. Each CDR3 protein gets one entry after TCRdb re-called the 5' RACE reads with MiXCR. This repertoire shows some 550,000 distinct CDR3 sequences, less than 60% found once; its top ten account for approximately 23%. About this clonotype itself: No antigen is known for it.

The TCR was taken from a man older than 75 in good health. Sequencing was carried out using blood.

The CDR3 reads CASRPGQGRGDYGYTF. In nucleotides, the CDR3 is TGTGCCAGCAGACCGGGACAGGGTAGGGGGGACTATGGCTACACCTTC. The V and J genes are TRBV12-3 or TRBV12-4 and TRBJ1-2, with TRBD1 matching over 9 bases. The CDR3 contains 16 residues. V was pared by 6 bases and J by 3 bases, with 11 bases of the junction left unmatched.